The 17 T cell receptor beta chains presented below share a single source sample, sequenced in a study of blood T cell repertoires in COVID-19. The data were produced by immunoSEQ multiplex PCR, yet TCRdb's version contains in-frame clones alone and is incomplete. The data contain hundreds of thousands of clones, around 91% of them singletons. The source material was PBMCs or T cells enriched from blood (not recorded which). The receptor source for this set is a man aged 25 to 40 who had recovered from COVID-19.

The rearrangement links TRBV28 to TRBJ2-1; 15 nucleotides agree with TRBD2. This CDR3 is 15 amino acids long. Germline V gene sequence: CDR1 MDHEN, CDR2 SYDVKM. V lost 6 bases to trimming and J lost 9 bases; unmatched junction nucleotides: 6. CDR3 coding DNA: TGTGCCAGCAGCACGTCGGGACTAGCGGGAGGTGAGCAGTTCTTC. It yields the protein CASSTSGLAGGEQFF.

The genes are TRBV10-2 and TRBJ2-1; perhaps TRBD2 as D (6 bases). The CDR3 has 16 amino acids. V shed 0 bases and J shed 0 bases, with 9 bases lying between them. Germline assignment: CDR1 WSHSY and CDR2 SAAADI. DNA of the CDR3: TGCGCCAGCAGTGAGTCGGGACTGAGCTCCTACAATGAGCAGTTCTTC. This encodes CASSESGLSSYNEQFF.

The CDR3 here is CASSIGRRATEKLFF. The CDR3 DNA reads as TGTGCCAGTAGTATAGGTCGCAGGGCAACTGAAAAACTGTTTTTT. The J gene is TRBJ1-4, the V gene TRBV19; weak D call: TRBD1 (5 bases). V was trimmed by 1 base and J by 7 bases, leaving 13 bases between them. Germline-derived CDR1 and CDR2 are LNHDA and SQIVND (reference sequence). This CDR3 comprises 15 residues.

V is TRBV7-9 and J is TRBJ1-4; no clear D. The CDR3 contains 13 residues. The germline gives CDR1 SEHNR, CDR2 FQNEAQ (reference sequence). With 7 bases removed from V and 8 bases from J, the gap between germline ends came to 14 bases. CDR3 sequence: CASTINNQEKLFF. The CDR3 nucleotides are TGTGCCAGCACCATTAACAACCAGGAAAAACTGTTTTTT.

This chain uses TRBV7-9 with TRBJ2-7, with D perhaps matching TRBD2 (6 bases). This CDR3 has 15 residues. Germline CDR1 is SEHNR and CDR2 is FQNEAQ (reference sequence). Between the trimmed V and J ends, which lost 4 bases and 5 bases, there was a span of 18 bases. The CDR3: CASSSQGLAIHEQYF. The DNA of the CDR3 is TGTGCCAGCAGCTCCCAGGGTCTAGCGATCCACGAGCAGTACTTC.

CDR3 amino acids: CASRLRDRFTDTQYF. The CDR3 DNA reads TGTGCCAGTAGGCTCCGGGACAGATTCACAGATACGCAGTATTTT. The V gene is TRBV19, the J gene TRBJ2-3; 7 nucleotides agree with TRBD1. J was trimmed by 2 bases and V by 6 bases; bases with no gene match: 8. Germline CDR1 LNHDA, CDR2 SQIVND (reference sequence). The CDR3 length is 15 residues.

The genes are TRBV28 and TRBJ2-1; 10 positions match TRBD1. The CDR3 contains 15 residues. Germline V gene lookup returns CDR1 MDHEN and CDR2 SYDVKM. V trimming: 5 bases; J trimming: 7 bases; junction bases outside the gene matches: 8. This CDR3 is CASSLPGQGWNEQFF. CDR3 bases: TGTGCCAGCAGTCTACCGGGACAGGGGTGGAATGAGCAGTTCTTC.

The J gene is TRBJ1-2, the V gene TRBV7-9; TRBD1 is a possible D gene (6 bases). This CDR3 region has 15 residues. Germline CDR1 and CDR2: SEHNR and FQNEAQ (reference sequence). The V end lost 5 bases, the J end lost 1 base, and 14 bases lay between the germline ends. The CDR3 DNA sequence: TGTGCCAGCAGCGCCGACAGGTCCCATAACTATGGCTACACCTTC. It translates to CASSADRSHNYGYTF.

V gene TRBV7-9 combines with J gene TRBJ1-2, with 8 bases that match TRBD1. The CDR3 contains 18 residues. V dropped 5 bases and J dropped 5; count of bases not matched to a gene: 19. Per germline, CDR1 SEHNR and CDR2 FQNEAQ (reference sequence). The CDR3 protein is CASSQELSGWTGKYGYTF. For the CDR3, the DNA is TGTGCCAGCAGCCAGGAGTTATCGGGTTGGACAGGGAAGTATGGCTACACCTTC. Using reference TRBV7-9 and TRBJ1-2 for the parts outside the CDR3, the full variable domain is DTGVSQNPRHKITKRGQNVTFRCDPISEHNRLYWYRQTLGQGPEFLTYFQNEAQLEKSRLLSDRFSAERPKGSFSTLEIQRTEQGDSAMYLCASSQELSGWTGKYGYTFGSGTRLTVV.

V gene TRBV6-1 combines with J gene TRBJ2-7; TRBD2 matches at 10 bases. Germline V CDR1 and CDR2: MNHNS, SASEGT. V lost 4 bases and J lost 2; bases outside the gene matches: 11. This CDR3 has 17 residues. The CDR3 sequence: CASSGRAGGPRTYEQYF. The CDR3 DNA sequence: TGTGCCAGCAGTGGTCGAGCGGGAGGGCCGAGGACCTACGAGCAGTACTTC.

The chain links TRBV10-2 to TRBJ2-3, with D possibly being TRBD1 (5 bases). The V end was cut by 5 bases, the J end by 4 bases, with 10 bases between. CDR3 length: 13 residues. Germline V gene sequence: CDR1 WSHSY, CDR2 SAAADI. The CDR3 nucleotides read TGCGCCAGCAGTTCCAGGGCTGCAGATACGCAGTATTTT. As protein: CASSSRAADTQYF.

V usage is TRBV29-1 and J usage is TRBJ1-1; 8 bases align to TRBD1. The CDR3 is 13 amino acids. The ends lost 4 bases at V and 4 bases at J; junction bases unmatched: 5. Germline lookup yields CDR1 SQVTM and CDR2 ANQGSEA. CDR3 bases: TGCAGCGTTGCCACCGGACAGGGCACTGAAGCTTTCTTT. It codes for CSVATGQGTEAFF. The variable domain in full, with the rest retrieved from reference TRBV29-1 and TRBJ1-1, is SAVISQKPSRDICQRGTSLTIQCQVDSQVTMMFWYRQQPGQSLTLIATANQGSEATYESGFVIDKFPISRPNLTFSTLTVSNMSPEDSSIYLCSVATGQGTEAFFGQGTRLTVV.

This clone occurred once. The chain is built from TRBV6-6 and TRBJ2-7, with 7 bases identical to TRBD1. Germline V CDR1 and CDR2: MNHNY, SVGAGI (reference sequence). The ends lost 7 bases at V and 1 base at J; junction bases unmatched: 7. The CDR3 is made up of 14 amino acids. The DNA for the CDR3 is TGTGCCAGCACACGGGACAGTTTATCCTACGAGCAGTACTTC. Its protein is CASTRDSLSYEQYF.

The chain carries TRBV7-9 and TRBJ1-2; 8 bases line up with TRBD1. Germline CDR1 SEHNR, CDR2 FQNEAQ (reference sequence). The CDR3 loop spans 11 amino acids. V dropped 6 bases and J dropped 11; count of bases not matched to a gene: 5. CDR3: CASSRQGRYTF. In DNA form, the CDR3 reads TGTGCCAGCAGTCGACAGGGGAGGTACACCTTC.

The chain joins TRBV2 to TRBJ1-3; TRBD1 matches at 7 bases. V shed 6 bases, J shed 2 bases, and the junction held 1 base outside the gene matches. The V gene's germline CDR1 is SNHLY and CDR2 FYNNEI. This CDR3 contains 13 residues. The CDR3, as DNA: TGTGCCAGCAGCGGGACAGCTGGAAACACCATATATTTT. This sequence encodes CASSGTAGNTIYF.

The chain links TRBV29-1 to TRBJ2-7; 9 bases are shared with TRBD1. Per germline, CDR1 SQVTM and CDR2 ANQGSEA. The CDR3 sequence is 13 residues long. V was pared by 4 bases and J by 6 bases, with 7 bases of the junction left unmatched. CDR3 DNA: TGCAGCGTTGCCGGGACAGGGTACTTCGAGCAGTACTTC. Amino acid sequence: CSVAGTGYFEQYF.

This clone was counted once. J is TRBJ2-7 and V is TRBV24-1, with 8 bases fitting TRBD1. This CDR3 region has 16 residues. CDR1 is KGHDR and CDR2 is SFDVKD in the germline V gene. Trimming cost V 3 bases and J 2 bases; bases outside gene matches: 8. CDR3 sequence (DNA): TGTGCCACCAGTGATCCCGGTGCAGGGGGCACCTACGAGCAGTACTTC. It codes for CATSDPGAGGTYEQYF.